A single sample is the source of the 2 T cell receptor beta chains below, sequenced in a study of read filtering for tumor transcriptome and immune sequencing. This library used roughly 0.4 ug RNA and molecular barcoded adaptors spanning alpha/delta and beta/gamma chains. TCRdb ran MiXCR on the reads and lists one entry per CDR3 protein. The table records 100,000 to 150,000 distinct CDR3 sequences, roughly 13% of them present only once. The sequenced sample consisted of a population of CD138-negative cells sorted from bone marrow. These receptors all come from a donor aged 40 or older with multiple myeloma.

This clonotype was observed at least ten times. The J gene is TRBJ1-2, the V gene TRBV7-8; perhaps TRBD1 as D (5 bases). The CDR3 loop spans 15 amino acids. The germline V gene has CDR1 SGHVS and CDR2 FQNEAQ. The V end was cut by 5 bases, the J end by 1 base, with 14 bases between. The chain's CDR3 is CASSPDSTDNYGYTF. CDR3 nucleotide sequence: TGTGCCAGCAGCCCCGACAGCACAGATAACTATGGCTACACCTTC.

The rearrangement links TRBV2 to TRBJ2-5; the D gene is possibly TRBD1 (6 bases). The CDR3 is 14 amino acids. CDR1 is SNHLY and CDR2 is FYNNEI in the germline V gene. V gave up 7 bases and J gave up 3 bases, with 15 bases separating them. For the CDR3, the DNA is TGTGCCAGCAAGGATATCCCAGGGGAAGAGACCCAGTACTTC. It specifies CASKDIPGEETQYF.